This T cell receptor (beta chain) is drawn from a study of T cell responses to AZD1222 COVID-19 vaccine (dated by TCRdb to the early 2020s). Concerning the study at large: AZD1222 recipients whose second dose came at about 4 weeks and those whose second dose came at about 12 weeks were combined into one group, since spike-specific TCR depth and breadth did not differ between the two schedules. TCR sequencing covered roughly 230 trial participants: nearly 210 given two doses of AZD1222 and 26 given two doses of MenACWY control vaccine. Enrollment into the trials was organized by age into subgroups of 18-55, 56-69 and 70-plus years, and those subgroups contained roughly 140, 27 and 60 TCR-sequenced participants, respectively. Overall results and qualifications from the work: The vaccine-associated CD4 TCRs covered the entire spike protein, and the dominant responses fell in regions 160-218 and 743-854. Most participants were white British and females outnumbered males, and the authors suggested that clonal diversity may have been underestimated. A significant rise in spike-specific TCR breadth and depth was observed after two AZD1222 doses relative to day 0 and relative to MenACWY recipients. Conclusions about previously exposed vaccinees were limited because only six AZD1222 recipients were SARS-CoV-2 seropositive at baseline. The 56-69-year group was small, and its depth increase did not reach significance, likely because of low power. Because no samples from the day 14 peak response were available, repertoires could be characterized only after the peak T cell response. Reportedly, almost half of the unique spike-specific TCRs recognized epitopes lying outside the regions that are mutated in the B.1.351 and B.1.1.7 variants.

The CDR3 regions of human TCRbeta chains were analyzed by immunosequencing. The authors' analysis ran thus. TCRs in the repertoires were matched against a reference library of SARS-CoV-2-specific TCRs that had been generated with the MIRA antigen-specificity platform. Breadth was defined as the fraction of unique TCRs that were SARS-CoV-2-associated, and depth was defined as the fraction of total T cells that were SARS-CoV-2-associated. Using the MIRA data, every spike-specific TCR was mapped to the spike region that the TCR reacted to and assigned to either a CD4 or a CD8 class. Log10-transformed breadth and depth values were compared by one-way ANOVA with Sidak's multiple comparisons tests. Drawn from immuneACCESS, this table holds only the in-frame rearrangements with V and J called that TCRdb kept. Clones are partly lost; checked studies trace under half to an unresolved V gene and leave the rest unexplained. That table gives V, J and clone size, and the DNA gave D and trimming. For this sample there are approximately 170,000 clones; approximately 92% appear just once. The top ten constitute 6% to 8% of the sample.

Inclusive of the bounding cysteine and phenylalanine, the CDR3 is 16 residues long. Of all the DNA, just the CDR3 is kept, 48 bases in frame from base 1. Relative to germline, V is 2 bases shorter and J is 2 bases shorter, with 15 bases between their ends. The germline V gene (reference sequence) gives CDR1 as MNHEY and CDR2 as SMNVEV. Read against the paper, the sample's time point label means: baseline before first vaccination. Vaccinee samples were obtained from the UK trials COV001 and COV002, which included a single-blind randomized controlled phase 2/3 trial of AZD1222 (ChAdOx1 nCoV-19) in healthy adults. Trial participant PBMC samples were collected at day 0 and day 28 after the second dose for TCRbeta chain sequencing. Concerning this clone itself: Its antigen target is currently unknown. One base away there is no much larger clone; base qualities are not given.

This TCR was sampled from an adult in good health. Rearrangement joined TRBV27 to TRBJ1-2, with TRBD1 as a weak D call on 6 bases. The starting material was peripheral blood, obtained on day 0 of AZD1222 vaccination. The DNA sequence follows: TGTGCCAGCAGTTTAGTGGGGGGGGCCGAGAACTATGGCTACACCTTC. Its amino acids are CASSLVGGAENYGYTF.